This T cell receptor (beta chain) was captured by sequencing in a study of T cell repertoires in cytomegalovirus infection (dated by TCRdb to about 2019). The study in broad terms: Donor HLA type was relevant to the analysis, as public TCR beta signatures indicated carriage of CMV infection together with the matching HLA type. Findings and caveats that apply to the study as a whole: In the ex vivo response, HLA-C-restricted CMV-specific TCR beta clonotypes were dominant, and in two of eight donors the single most frequent clonotype came from this HLA-C-restricted group. In both this cohort and an independent cohort of approximately 350 donors, the cumulative frequency of public TCR beta family members distinguished carriers of CMV infection plus the relevant HLA type.

The sequencer was an Illumina HiSeq 1500. TCRdb trimmed the raw reads at Q25, called clones with MiXCR and kept productive beta chains. Entries that share a CDR3 protein sequence are merged under the most common genes and DNA. The sample has hundreds of thousands of distinct CDR3 sequences on record, around 10% of them singletons. Over 2.5% of the sample is taken by the ten largest. Including the terminal cysteine and phenylalanine, the CDR3 comprises 14 residues. The retained sequence is limited to the CDR3, 42 bases, with the frame set at the first base. CDR1 and CDR2 are read off the germline V gene as SGHTA and FQGTGA. V lost 5 bases and J lost 5 bases; the stretch between them is 15 bases long. This clonotype was observed at least ten times. Its antigen is unknown. Within one base of it there is no much larger clone, and no base qualities were kept.

This receptor was taken from a human donor in good health (CMV status not recorded). Some clones in this sample may be carry-over from other donors' samples. Sequencing was performed on PBMCs. This receptor chain uses TRBV7-3 and TRBJ1-1; TRBD1 is possibly the D segment (5 matching bases). The CDR3 region reads CASSPSGDRTEAFF. The bases read TGTGCCAGCAGCCCCAGCGGGGACCGTACTGAAGCTTTCTTT.